Presented here are 5 T cell receptor beta chains from one specimen sequenced in a study. TCRdb re-analysed the RT-PCR reads in MiXCR, keeping a single row per CDR3 protein. Here the sample spans more than 550,000 distinct CDR3 sequences, 12% to 15% being singletons. Sequencing was carried out using memory CD4+ T cells from blood. The receptor set was obtained from a female donor in good health, serving as a healthy control.

The chain combines TRBV5-1 with TRBJ1-4, with D tentatively TRBD1 (6 bases). The CDR3 spans 14 residues. Trimming took off 2 bases at V and 6 bases at J, with 11 bases between the two ends. The V gene's germline CDR1 is SGHRS and CDR2 YFSETQ. CDR3 sequence: CASSLTGADEKLFF. The CDR3 DNA reads TGCGCCAGCAGCTTAACGGGGGCAGATGAAAAACTGTTTTTT. Full variable domain (remainder filled in from reference TRBV5-1 and TRBJ1-4): KAGVTQTPRYLIKTRGQQVTLSCSPISGHRSVSWYQQTPGQGLQFLFEYFSETQRNKGNFPGRFSGRQFSNSRSEMNVSTLELGDSALYLCASSLTGADEKLFFGSGTQLSVL.

This clonotype was seen more than once but under ten times. As DNA, the CDR3 is TGTGCCAGCAGTTACTGCCGGGAAGGATACTATGGCTACACCTTC. Encoded protein: CASSYCREGYYGYTF. The V and J genes are TRBV6-7 and TRBJ1-2; D uncertain. TRBV6-7 is filed as an ORF, its function uncertain. The CDR3 loop spans 15 amino acids. The V end was cut by 1 base, the J end by 3 bases, with 12 bases between.

This clonotype was picked up a small number of times. The chain has TRBV4-3 and TRBJ1-4, with D possibly matching TRBD1 (5 bases). The ends were cut back, 3 bases at V and 5 bases at J, with 22 bases in the middle. The CDR3 runs 18 residues. In germline, CDR1 is LGHNA, CDR2 YSLEER. CDR3 in amino acids: CASSQGMSIQAPNEKLFF. In DNA form, the CDR3 reads TGCGCCAGCAGCCAGGGAATGTCTATACAGGCGCCCAATGAAAAACTGTTTTTT.

This clonotype was found many times. J is TRBJ1-2 and V is TRBV5-6; D is ambiguous. The CDR3 runs to 13 residues. CDR1 is SGHDT and CDR2 is YYEEEE in the germline V gene. Trimming left V 4 bases short and J 8 bases short, with 15 bases between. The CDR3 nucleotides are TGTGCCAGCAGCCCCGGACCGAGTTTCGGCTACACCTTC. It encodes CASSPGPSFGYTF. Based on the CDR3 plus reference TRBV5-6 and TRBJ1-2, the full variable domain is DAGVTQSPTHLIKTRGQQVTLRCSPKSGHDTVSWYQQALGQGPQFIFQYYEEEERQRGNFPDRFSGHQFPNYSSELNVNALLLGDSALYLCASSPGPSFGYTFGSGTRLTVV.

At least ten counts were recorded for this clonotype. This chain uses TRBV29-1 with TRBJ2-7; D possibly uses TRBD1 or TRBD2 (6 bases each). The germline V gene encodes CDR1 SQVTM and CDR2 ANQGSEA. This CDR3 comprises 13 residues. V was clipped by 1 base and J by 2 bases, with 9 bases between them. This CDR3 is CSVEGGATYEQYF. CDR3 in DNA: TGCAGCGTTGAAGGGGGGGCGACCTACGAGCAGTACTTC.